This T cell receptor (beta chain) was identified in a study of OX40 agonist ivuxolimab in advanced cancers. Clones were read by immunoSEQ multiplex PCR, and TCRdb kept only the in-frame ones, dropping some. The table records under 80,000 clones, about 90% of them present only once. A word on this clone: Its antigen is undetermined.

Study-wide findings and caveats: Not determined was the antigen specificity of the expanded peripheral T cells. On average, a greater number of expanded clones characterised CD8+ T cells relative to CD4+.

V dropped 6 bases and J dropped 1 base, with 10 bases sitting between them. There are 14 residues in the CDR3. Germline V gene sequence: CDR1 MNHNY, CDR2 SVGAGI (reference sequence). The source material was CD4+ or CD8+ T cells sorted from blood, sampled in a trial of the OX40 agonist ivuxolimab. The J gene is TRBJ2-1, the V gene TRBV6-6; D ambiguous. This clonotype was sampled from an adult with an advanced solid tumor such as melanoma, head and neck, liver or kidney cancer. CDR3 DNA: TGTGCCAGCAGCTCGCGGCGATCCTACAATGAGCAGTTCTTC. Protein: CASSSRRSYNEQFF.